The entry that follows covers one T cell receptor beta chain sequence. Its target is unknown. CDR1 is LNHNV, CDR2 YYDKDF, per germline (reference sequence). This CDR3 comprises 17 residues. Trimming pared 0 bases from V and 4 bases from J, leaving 18 bases between. The data are from a study of cytomegalovirus exposure and HLA in healthy donors. Whole-study findings and limits: Links to common viral pathogens appeared, in a later analysis, for several of the most significant clusters. The authors enumerated 150 to 200 TCR beta chains as linked to cytomegalovirus.

PCR used 60 Vbeta primers and 13 Jbeta primers. Only in-frame clones appear in the TCRdb table, and some are missing; sequencing was by immunoSEQ multiplex PCR. The sample holds about 140,000 clones, roughly four fifths seen once. Healthy donors of bone marrow made up the group. Likely unrecorded immune exposures existed in these nominally healthy donors. The V gene is TRBV15, the J gene TRBJ1-2; a possible D gene is TRBD1 (5 bases). The specimen was PBMCs. The sequence was obtained from a woman aged 55-70 years in good health and CMV-seropositive. The CDR3 DNA is TGTGCCACCAGCAGAGACACGATGACAGCTTCCGGCTATGGCTACACCTTC. Translating gives CATSRDTMTASGYGYTF.